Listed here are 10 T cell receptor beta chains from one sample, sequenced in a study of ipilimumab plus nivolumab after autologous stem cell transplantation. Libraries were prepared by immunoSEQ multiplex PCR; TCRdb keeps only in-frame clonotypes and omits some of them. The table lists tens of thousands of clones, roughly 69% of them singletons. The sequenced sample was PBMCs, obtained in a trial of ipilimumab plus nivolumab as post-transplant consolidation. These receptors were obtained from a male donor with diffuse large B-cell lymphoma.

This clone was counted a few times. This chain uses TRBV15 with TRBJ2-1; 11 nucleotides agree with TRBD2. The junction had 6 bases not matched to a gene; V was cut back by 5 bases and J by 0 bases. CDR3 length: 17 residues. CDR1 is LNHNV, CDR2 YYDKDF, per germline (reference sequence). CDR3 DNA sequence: TGTGCCACCAGCGGCCGAACTAGCGGGAGCTCCTACAATGAGCAGTTCTTC. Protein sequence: CATSGRTSGSSYNEQFF.

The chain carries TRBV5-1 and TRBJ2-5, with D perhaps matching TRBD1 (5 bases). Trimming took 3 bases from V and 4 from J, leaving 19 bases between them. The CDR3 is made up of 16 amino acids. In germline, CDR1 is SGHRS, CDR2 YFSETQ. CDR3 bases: TGCGCCAGCAGCTCCTTTACTTCAGGGATCGGAGAGACCCAGTACTTC. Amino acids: CASSSFTSGIGETQYF.

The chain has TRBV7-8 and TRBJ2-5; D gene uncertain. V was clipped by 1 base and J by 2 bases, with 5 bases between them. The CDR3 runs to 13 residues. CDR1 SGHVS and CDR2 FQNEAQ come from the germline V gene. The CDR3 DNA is TGTGCCAGCAGCTTAGACAGACAAGAGACCCAGTACTTC. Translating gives CASSLDRQETQYF. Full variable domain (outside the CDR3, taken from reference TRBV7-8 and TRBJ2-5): GAGVSQSPRYKVAKRGQDVALRCDPISGHVSLFWYQQALGQGPEFLTYFQNEAQLDKSGLPSDRFFAERPEGSVSTLKIQRTQQEDSAVYLCASSLDRQETQYFGPGTRLLVL.

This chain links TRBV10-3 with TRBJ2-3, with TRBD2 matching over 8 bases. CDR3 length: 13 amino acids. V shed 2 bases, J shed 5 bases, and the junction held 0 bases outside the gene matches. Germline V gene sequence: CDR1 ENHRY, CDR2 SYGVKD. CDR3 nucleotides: TGTGCCATCAGTGAGCGGGAGGGAGATACGCAGTATTTT. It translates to CAISEREGDTQYF.

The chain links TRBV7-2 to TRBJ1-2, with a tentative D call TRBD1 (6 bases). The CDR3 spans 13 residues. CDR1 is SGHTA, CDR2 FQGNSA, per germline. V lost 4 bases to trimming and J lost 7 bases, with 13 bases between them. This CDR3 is CASSSGGGSGYTF. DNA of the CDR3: TGTGCCAGCAGCTCAGGAGGGGGTAGTGGCTACACCTTC.

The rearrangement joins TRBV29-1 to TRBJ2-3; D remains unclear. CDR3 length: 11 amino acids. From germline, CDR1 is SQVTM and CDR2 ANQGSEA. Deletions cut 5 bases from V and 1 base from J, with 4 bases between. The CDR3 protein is CSVFGTDTQYF. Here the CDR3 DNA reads TGCAGCGTTTTTGGCACAGATACGCAGTATTTT.

The CDR3 DNA reads as TGTGCCAGCAGTGATAGTTCCATTGATCAGCCCCAGCATTTT. Translated: CASSDSSIDQPQHF. This rearrangement joins TRBV2 to TRBJ1-5; unclear D gene. The germline V gene encodes CDR1 SNHLY and CDR2 FYNNEI. CDR3 size: 14 residues. Trimming pared 3 bases from V and 5 bases from J, leaving 11 bases between. Full variable domain (missing parts from reference TRBV2 and TRBJ1-5): EPEVTQTPSHQVTQMGQEVILRCVPISNHLYFYWYRQILGQKVEFLVSFYNNEISEKSEIFDDQFSVERPDGSNFTLKIRSTKLEDSAMYFCASSDSSIDQPQHFGDGTRLSIL.

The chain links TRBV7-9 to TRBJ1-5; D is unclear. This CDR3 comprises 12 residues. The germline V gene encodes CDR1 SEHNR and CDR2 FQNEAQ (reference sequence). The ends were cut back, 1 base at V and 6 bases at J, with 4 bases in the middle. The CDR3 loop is CASSLGTQPQHF. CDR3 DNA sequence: TGTGCCAGCAGCTTAGGGACTCAGCCCCAGCATTTT.

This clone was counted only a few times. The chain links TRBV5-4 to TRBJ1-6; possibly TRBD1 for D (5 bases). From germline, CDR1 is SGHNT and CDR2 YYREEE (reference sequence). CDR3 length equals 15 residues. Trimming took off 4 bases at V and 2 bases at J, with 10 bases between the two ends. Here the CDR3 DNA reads TGTGCCAGCAGCCCCCAGGGAACCTATAATTCACCCCTCCACTTT. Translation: CASSPQGTYNSPLHF.

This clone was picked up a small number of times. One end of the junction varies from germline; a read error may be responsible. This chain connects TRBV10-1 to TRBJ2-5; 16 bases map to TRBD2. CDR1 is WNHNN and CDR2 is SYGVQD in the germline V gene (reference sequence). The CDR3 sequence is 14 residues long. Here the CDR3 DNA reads TGCGCCAGCACCTCTAGGGGGACTAGCGGGAGGGTTAACTTC. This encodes CASTSRGTSGRVNF.